These 28 T cell receptor beta chains originate from one sample sequenced in a study of vaccination effects on CD4 cells after COVID-19 (dated by TCRdb to between 2021 and 2023). No antigen is known for these receptors. The library relied on the immunoSEQ multiplex PCR assay. Drawn from immuneACCESS, this table holds only the in-frame rearrangements with V and J called that TCRdb kept. Clones are partly lost; checked studies trace under half to an unresolved V gene and leave the rest unexplained. The sample includes some 17,000 clones, with 76% observed a single time. The ten largest clones capture 15% to 25% of the sample. In the ViraFEST assay, PBMC were stimulated with viral peptide pools, and antigen-specific CD4+ T cell clonotypes were then identified by expansion using TCR sequencing. After approximately eleven days of culture, CD4+ T cells were isolated with the EasySep CD4+ T cell isolation kit. Convalescent patients had PCR-confirmed SARS-CoV-2 infection between March and December 2020, before Alpha, Beta and Delta variants emerged in the United States. Two doses of either the BNT162b2 or the mRNA-1273 mRNA SARS-CoV-2 vaccine were administered to participants.

Sequencing was performed on CD4+ T cells from PBMCs cultured with SARS-CoV-2 spike peptides, taken after COVID-19 vaccination. The meaning of the sample's cell subset or site label: SARS-CoV-2 spike overlapping peptide pool stimulation. The receptors were sampled from a human donor who had a prior SARS-CoV-2 infection.

The chain recombines TRBV5-6 with TRBJ1-2, with a possible D match to TRBD1 (6 bases). This CDR3 has 13 residues. V lost 4 bases and J lost 7, with 14 bases in between. Germline loops: CDR1 SGHDT, CDR2 YYEEEE. CDR3 nucleotide sequence: TGTGCCAGCAGCCTCCCCCAGGGGCTTGGCTACACCTTC. It codes for CASSLPQGLGYTF. Together with reference TRBV5-6 and TRBJ1-2, the CDR3 gives the full variable domain: DAGVTQSPTHLIKTRGQQVTLRCSPKSGHDTVSWYQQALGQGPQFIFQYYEEEERQRGNFPDRFSGHQFPNYSSELNVNALLLGDSALYLCASSLPQGLGYTFGSGTRLTVV.

The V and J genes are TRBV6-5 and TRBJ2-3; 8 bases agree with TRBD1. CDR3 length: 14 residues. CDR1 and CDR2 from the germline V gene are MNHEY and SVGAGI. V shed 8 bases and J 1 base; nucleotides not matched to a gene: 5. CDR3 coding DNA: TGTGCCAGCTCACCGGGACAGGGCACAGATACGCAGTATTTT. This gives the protein CASSPGQGTDTQYF.

The V gene is TRBV6-1, the J gene TRBJ2-2; the D call may be TRBD1 or TRBD2 (5 bases each). CDR3 length: 14 residues. CDR1 and CDR2 from the germline V gene are MNHNS and SASEGT. V was trimmed by 2 bases and J by 6 bases, leaving 10 bases between them. The CDR3 coding sequence is TGTGCCAGCAGTGAATGGGGGTTCCCCGGGGAGCTGTTTTTT. Encoded protein: CASSEWGFPGELFF.

This chain joins TRBV11-3 and TRBJ2-1; a weak D match, TRBD2 (6 bases). Trimming took off 5 bases at V and 6 bases at J, with 17 bases between the two ends. The CDR3 is 15 amino acids. Germline V gene sequence: CDR1 SGHNT, CDR2 YENEEA. The CDR3 loop reads CASSQDGGRGNEQFF. CDR3 DNA sequence: TGTGCCAGCAGCCAGGATGGAGGGCGAGGCAATGAGCAGTTCTTC.

The J gene is TRBJ2-5, the V gene TRBV5-4; 7 bases map to TRBD1. The V gene's germline CDR1 is SGHNT and CDR2 YYREEE (reference sequence). The CDR3 length is 15 residues. V shed 4 bases, J shed 7 bases, and the junction held 13 bases outside the gene matches. The CDR3 DNA follows: TGTGCCAGCAGCCGGACAGGATCGGGCTTGGGGACCCAGTACTTC. Its translation: CASSRTGSGLGTQYF.

V and J are TRBV7-6 and TRBJ2-1, with unresolved D. The CDR3 is made up of 15 amino acids. V was cut by 1 base and J by 3 bases, with 10 bases left in between. Germline values: CDR1 SGHVS, CDR2 FNYEAQ. CDR3 amino acids: CASSLEATYYNEQFF. The CDR3 DNA sequence: TGTGCCAGCAGCTTAGAGGCAACCTACTACAATGAGCAGTTCTTC.

The count of this clone is one. This chain connects TRBV15 to TRBJ2-3; D possibly corresponds to TRBD2 (6 bases). CDR1 LNHNV and CDR2 YYDKDF come from the germline V gene (reference sequence). Between the trimmed V and J ends, which lost 5 bases and 0 bases, there was a span of 15 bases. CDR3 length equals 16 residues. CDR3 DNA sequence: TGTGCCACCAGCGATGGGCTAGCGAGGAGCACAGATACGCAGTATTTT. This encodes CATSDGLARSTDTQYF.

The chain employs TRBV5-6 and TRBJ2-1; TRBD1 matches 9 bases. This CDR3 has 15 amino acids. Germline V gives CDR1 SGHDT, CDR2 YYEEEE. The V and J ends lost 4 bases and 5 bases, in that order; junction bases with no gene match: 7. Here the CDR3 DNA reads TGTGCCAGCAGCAACCGGGACAGGGCCCACAATGAGCAGTTCTTC. This encodes CASSNRDRAHNEQFF. Variable domain in full (rest from reference TRBV5-6 and TRBJ2-1): DAGVTQSPTHLIKTRGQQVTLRCSPKSGHDTVSWYQQALGQGPQFIFQYYEEEERQRGNFPDRFSGHQFPNYSSELNVNALLLGDSALYLCASSNRDRAHNEQFFGPGTRLTVL.

The chain has TRBV3-1 (or the pseudogene TRBV3-2) and TRBJ1-1; D may be TRBD1 (5 bases). Per the germline V gene, CDR1 is LGHDT and CDR2 is YNNKEL (reference sequence). Between the trimmed V and J ends, which lost 4 bases and 1 base, there was a span of 7 bases. This CDR3 spans 13 amino acids. The CDR3 region is CASSLGQNTEAFF. The CDR3 region has the DNA TGTGCCAGCAGCCTCGGACAGAACACTGAAGCTTTCTTT.

This chain links TRBV4-1 with TRBJ2-7; D remains unclear. The length of the CDR3 is 14 residues. CDR1 MGHRA and CDR2 YSYEKL come from the germline V gene. V lost 1 base and J 4 bases, leaving 11 bases between the germline ends. In nucleotides, the CDR3 is TGCGCCAGCAGCCAAGTCCTCCCGGGTTACGAGCAGTACTTC. Translated, it gives CASSQVLPGYEQYF.

V and J are TRBV7-2 and TRBJ2-6; D ambiguous. The CDR3 runs 16 residues. Germline CDR1 is SGHTA and CDR2 is FQGNSA. With 1 base removed from V and 0 bases from J, the gap between germline ends came to 7 bases. The CDR3 loop is CASSLGGGSGANVLTF. The CDR3 bases are TGTGCCAGCAGCTTAGGGGGTGGCTCTGGGGCCAACGTCCTGACTTTC.

The chain recombines TRBV9 with TRBJ2-5, with D possibly matching TRBD2 (6 bases). The CDR3 contains 15 residues. Germline V CDR1 and CDR2: SGDLS, YYNGEE. Between the trimmed V and J ends, which lost 5 bases and 5 bases, there was a span of 19 bases. The CDR3 region has the DNA TGTGCCAGCAGTCGAGGACTACTGGGCCGGGAGACCCAGTACTTC. Encoded protein: CASSRGLLGRETQYF.

The rearrangement links TRBV2 to TRBJ1-5; 8 nucleotides align to TRBD1. Germline V gives CDR1 SNHLY, CDR2 FYNNEI. With 6 bases clipped from V and 2 bases from J, the junction kept 0 bases outside the gene matches. CDR3 length: 13 amino acids. This CDR3 is CASRTGGNQPQHF. The CDR3 DNA reads as TGTGCCAGCAGGACAGGGGGCAATCAGCCCCAGCATTTT.

The rearrangement links TRBV6-1 to TRBJ1-4; no firm D call. Germline-derived CDR1 and CDR2 are MNHNS and SASEGT. The ends were cut back, 4 bases at V and 5 bases at J, with 17 bases in the middle. The CDR3 sequence is 16 residues long. The CDR3 region has the DNA TGTGCCAGCAGTGTGGGTCTGCGGGAGACCAATGAAAAACTGTTTTTT. This codes for CASSVGLRETNEKLFF.

The rearrangement links TRBV11-3 to TRBJ1-1; TRBD1 matches at 7 bases. V lost 2 bases to trimming and J lost 2 bases; unmatched junction nucleotides: 2. Germline CDR1 is SGHNT and CDR2 is YENEEA. The CDR3 runs to 14 residues. This CDR3 is CASSLWDSNTEAFF. DNA for the CDR3: TGTGCCAGCAGCTTATGGGACAGTAACACTGAAGCTTTCTTT. The full variable domain, with the rest looked up from reference TRBV11-3 and TRBJ1-1, is EAGVVQSPRYKIIEKKQPVAFWCNPISGHNTLYWYLQNLGQGPELLIRYENEEAVDDSQLPKDRFSAERLKGVDSTLKIQPAELGDSAVYLCASSLWDSNTEAFFGQGTRLTVV.

This chain joins TRBV24-1 and TRBJ2-7, with TRBD2 matching 14 bases. The CDR3 is 18 residues long. Germline-derived CDR1 and CDR2 are KGHDR and SFDVKD. The V gene end was trimmed by 2 bases and the J gene end by 0 bases; junction bases not matched to a gene: 5. The CDR3 loop reads CATSDSGLAGVFSYEQYF. The CDR3 DNA reads as TGTGCCACCAGTGATTCGGGACTAGCGGGAGTTTTCTCCTACGAGCAGTACTTC.

V is TRBV9 and J is TRBJ2-3; D is undetermined. V was pared by 0 bases and J by 6 bases, with 11 bases between. This CDR3 region has 14 residues. Germline values: CDR1 SGDLS, CDR2 YYNGEE. The CDR3 DNA sequence: TGTGCCAGCAGCGTAGCCACAATCAAGGATACGCAGTATTTT. Its translation: CASSVATIKDTQYF.

This chain uses TRBV6-5 with TRBJ2-1; D is ambiguous. The CDR3 runs to 13 residues. From germline, CDR1 is MNHEY and CDR2 SVGAGI. V gave up 0 bases and J gave up 0 bases, with 0 bases separating them. The CDR3, as DNA: TGTGCCAGCAGTTACTCCTCCTACAATGAGCAGTTCTTC. Its translation: CASSYSSYNEQFF.

This clone is labeled as large. The genes are TRBV12-2 and TRBJ1-5. TRBV12-2 is deemed a pseudogene. The CDR3 has 13 residues. The CDR3 sequence: CASRLRGAQPQHF. As DNA, the CDR3 is TGTGCAAGTCGCTTAAGAGGGGCTCAGCCCCAGCATTTT.

The chain is built from TRBV18 and TRBJ2-1, with 9 bases identical to TRBD2. The CDR3 is made up of 14 amino acids. V shed 2 bases, J shed 7 bases, and the junction held 3 bases outside the gene matches. Germline V gives CDR1 KGHSH, CDR2 LQKENI. CDR3 region: CASSPAGGQNEQFF. CDR3 DNA sequence: TGTGCCAGCTCACCAGCGGGAGGGCAAAATGAGCAGTTCTTC.

This clone has more than one count but fewer than ten. The chain recombines TRBV30 with TRBJ2-2; no definite D call. The germline V gene encodes CDR1 GTSNPN and CDR2 SVGIG (reference sequence). With 8 bases removed from V and 3 bases from J, the gap between germline ends came to 10 bases. The length of the CDR3 is 12 residues. CDR3 sequence reads: CALLTYTGELFF. For the CDR3, the DNA is TGTGCCCTGTTGACTTACACCGGGGAGCTGTTTTTT.

The chain couples TRBV11-2 to TRBJ2-2; 9 positions agree with TRBD1. V lost 5 bases to trimming and J lost 5 bases; unmatched junction nucleotides: 6. The CDR3 extends over 15 amino acids. CDR1 SGHAT and CDR2 FQNNGV come from the germline V gene. The CDR3 DNA reads TGTGCCAGCAGCCTCGACAGGGGGTGGACCGGGGAGCTGTTTTTT. Protein: CASSLDRGWTGELFF. Looking up the rest from reference TRBV11-2 and TRBJ2-2 gives the full variable domain: EAGVAQSPRYKIIEKRQSVAFWCNPISGHATLYWYQQILGQGPKLLIQFQNNGVVDDSQLPKDRFSAERLKGVDSTLKIQPAKLEDSAVYLCASSLDRGWTGELFFGEGSRLTVL.

The chain recombines TRBV24-1 with TRBJ1-2, with D unresolved. Germline CDR1 and CDR2: KGHDR and SFDVKD. This CDR3 comprises 12 residues. Trimming shortened V by 4 bases and J by 8 bases, and 10 bases separated the two germline ends. The CDR3 DNA follows: TGTGCCACCAGTGAGGGAGCTGTAGGCTACACCTTC. This translates into CATSEGAVGYTF.

The V call is TRBV24-1, the J call TRBJ1-2; D uncertain. The V gene lost 4 bases and the J gene lost 3 bases, with 8 bases spanning the gap. In germline, CDR1 is KGHDR, CDR2 SFDVKD. The CDR3 covers 13 residues. CDR3: CATSEEGDYGYTF. The CDR3 bases are TGTGCCACCAGTGAGGAGGGCGACTATGGCTACACCTTC.

The chain uses TRBV4-1 and TRBJ1-1; D is perhaps TRBD1 (5 bases). The length of the CDR3 is 15 residues. V was shortened by 3 bases and J by 1 base, with 12 bases between the two germline ends. Germline V CDR1 and CDR2: MGHRA, YSYEKL. As DNA, the CDR3 is TGCGCCAGCAGCCAGAAAGGGGCCGGGAACACTGAAGCTTTCTTT. It is translated as CASSQKGAGNTEAFF.

This clone came up a few times. The chain recombines TRBV7-2 with TRBJ1-2; a weak D match, TRBD1 (6 bases). Germline CDR1 reads SGHTA; CDR2 reads FQGNSA. The CDR3 has 15 amino acids. V dropped 5 bases and J dropped 7 bases, with 20 bases sitting between them. The CDR3 nucleotides read TGTGCCAGCAGCGCACAGGGCCAATTTTCGGCTGGCTACACCTTC. Protein sequence: CASSAQGQFSAGYTF.

The rearrangement uses TRBV5-4 and TRBJ1-1; D unresolved. V was trimmed by 2 bases and J by 5 bases, leaving 16 bases between them. The CDR3 length is 15 residues. The germline gives CDR1 SGHNT, CDR2 YYREEE (reference sequence). CDR3 protein: CASSFGPTGRTEAFF. The CDR3 DNA sequence: TGTGCCAGCAGCTTTGGGCCCACGGGGAGAACTGAAGCTTTCTTT. The whole variable domain, remainder taken from reference TRBV5-4 and TRBJ1-1, is ETGVTQSPTHLIKTRGQQVTLRCSSQSGHNTVSWYQQALGQGPQFIFQYYREEENGRGNFPPRFSGLQFPNYSSELNVNALELDDSALYLCASSFGPTGRTEAFFGQGTRLTVV.

This clone has a handful of counts. The chain employs TRBV18 and TRBJ1-5; 7 bases fit TRBD1. The CDR3 is 14 residues long. Germline lookup yields CDR1 KGHSH and CDR2 LQKENI. Trimming removed 5 bases from V and 5 bases from J; junction bases left unmatched: 6. CDR3 nucleotides: TGTGCCAGCTCATCAACAGGGGCCTATCAGCCCCAGCATTTT. The encoded protein is CASSSTGAYQPQHF.